Following are 16 T cell receptor beta chains from one sample sequenced in a study of T cell changes during pregnancy in multiple sclerosis. Data came from immunoSEQ multiplex PCR; TCRdb stores just in-frame clones and leaves some out. Among 40,000 to 60,000 clones listed, almost 90% were seen once. Sequencing used peripheral blood, obtained in the first trimester of pregnancy. All receptors derive from a female donor in good health, enrolled as a control in a pregnancy study.

This clone was recorded once. The chain is built from TRBV19 and TRBJ1-4, with D unresolved. Trimming shortened V by 4 bases and J by 0 bases, and 9 bases separated the two germline ends. The CDR3 covers 15 residues. CDR1 and CDR2 (germline): LNHDA, SQIVND (reference sequence). CDR3 sequence reads: CASSNGVATNEKLFF. In DNA, the CDR3 is TGTGCCAGTAGTAACGGTGTGGCAACTAATGAAAAACTGTTTTTT.

The rearrangement links TRBV5-1 to TRBJ2-2, with 11 bases that match TRBD2. This CDR3 has 16 amino acids. CDR1 SGHRS and CDR2 YFSETQ come from the germline V gene. J lost 5 bases, V lost 2 bases, and 5 bases had no gene match. The CDR3 here is CASSLTGLADTGELFF. Written as DNA, the CDR3 is TGCGCCAGCAGCTTAACGGGACTAGCGGATACCGGGGAGCTGTTTTTT. The full variable domain, with the rest looked up from reference TRBV5-1 and TRBJ2-2, is KAGVTQTPRYLIKTRGQQVTLSCSPISGHRSVSWYQQTPGQGLQFLFEYFSETQRNKGNFPGRFSGRQFSNSRSEMNVSTLELGDSALYLCASSLTGLADTGELFFGEGSRLTVL.

The chain carries TRBV19 and TRBJ2-2; TRBD1 aligns across 7 bases. The junction had 10 bases not matched to a gene; V was cut back by 9 bases and J by 9 bases. From germline, CDR1 is LNHDA and CDR2 SQIVND (reference sequence). The CDR3 is made up of 13 amino acids. CDR3 loop: CASWNRGPRELFF. In DNA, the CDR3 is TGTGCCAGCTGGAACAGGGGACCCCGGGAGCTGTTTTTT.

J is TRBJ1-4 and V is TRBV19, with TRBD1 matching over 8 bases. Per germline, CDR1 LNHDA and CDR2 SQIVND (reference sequence). V lost 1 base, J lost 6 bases, and 4 bases stayed unmatched. The CDR3 length is 15 residues. The DNA of the CDR3 is TGTGCCAGTAGTATAGGGACAGGGTTTTATGAAAAACTGTTTTTT. Its protein product is CASSIGTGFYEKLFF.

This chain links TRBV19 with TRBJ2-4; 9 bases map to TRBD2. The V gene end was trimmed by 4 bases and the J gene end by 1 base; junction bases not matched to a gene: 11. Germline values: CDR1 LNHDA, CDR2 SQIVND (reference sequence). The CDR3 totals 18 residues. The CDR3, as DNA: TGTGCCAGTAGTAATCTAGCGGGGAAAACCCGGGCCAAAAACATTCAGTACTTC. The encoded protein is CASSNLAGKTRAKNIQYF.

The rearrangement uses TRBV11-1 and TRBJ1-1, with 8 bases lining up with TRBD1. Germline V gene data show CDR1 as SGHAT and CDR2 as FQDESV (reference sequence). CDR3 length equals 14 residues. The V and J ends lost 5 bases and 1 base, in that order; junction bases with no gene match: 3. CDR3 loop: CASSRGQGNTEAFF. The DNA of the CDR3 is TGTGCCAGCAGCCGAGGACAGGGGAACACTGAAGCTTTCTTT.

This sequence joins TRBV11-2 and TRBJ1-1; D might be TRBD1 (6 bases). Germline assignment: CDR1 SGHAT and CDR2 FQNNGV. The V and J ends lost 4 bases and 0 bases respectively, with 12 bases between them. This CDR3 spans 15 amino acids. The DNA for the CDR3 is TGTGCCAGCAGCTCCGGAGACAGGATGAACACTGAAGCTTTCTTT. This sequence encodes CASSSGDRMNTEAFF.

The V and J genes are TRBV28 and TRBJ2-5; TRBD1 aligns across 8 bases. V gave up 6 bases and J gave up 5 bases; unmatched junction bases: 8. Germline V gene lookup returns CDR1 MDHEN and CDR2 SYDVKM. The CDR3 extends over 14 amino acids. The CDR3 region is CASSHMTGAETQYF. In DNA form, the CDR3 reads TGTGCCAGCAGCCACATGACAGGGGCGGAGACCCAGTACTTC.

V and J are TRBV6-1 and TRBJ1-1; the D is unclear. The CDR3 runs to 12 residues. The V gene lost 5 bases and the J gene lost 4 bases, with 8 bases spanning the gap. CDR1 is MNHNS, CDR2 SASEGT, per germline. The CDR3 spells CASSYLSTEAFF. The CDR3 DNA is TGTGCCAGCAGTTATCTTTCCACTGAAGCTTTCTTT.

The V and J genes are TRBV11-3 and TRBJ2-1; D is undetermined. The CDR3 is made up of 12 amino acids. V shed 5 bases and J shed 4 bases, with 6 bases lying between them. CDR1 SGHNT and CDR2 YENEEA come from the germline V gene. CDR3 sequence (DNA): TGTGCCAGCAGCGCCGGGTACAATGAGCAGTTCTTC. Its protein product is CASSAGYNEQFF.

CDR3 protein: CASSEAETSGGRETQYF. The CDR3 region has the DNA TGTGCCAGCAGTGAAGCGGAGACTAGCGGAGGGCGGGAGACCCAGTACTTC. The chain combines TRBV2 with TRBJ2-5, with TRBD2 matching 9 bases. Trimming at V came to 0 bases and at J to 5 bases, leaving 10 bases not matched to a gene. Germline assignment: CDR1 SNHLY and CDR2 FYNNEI. CDR3 length equals 17 residues. Full variable domain (outside the CDR3, taken from reference TRBV2 and TRBJ2-5): EPEVTQTPSHQVTQMGQEVILRCVPISNHLYFYWYRQILGQKVEFLVSFYNNEISEKSEIFDDQFSVERPDGSNFTLKIRSTKLEDSAMYFCASSEAETSGGRETQYFGPGTRLLVL.

The rearrangement uses TRBV5-6 and TRBJ2-7; no clear D. With 5 bases removed from V and 0 bases from J, the gap between germline ends came to 9 bases. Germline values: CDR1 SGHDT, CDR2 YYEEEE. The CDR3 is 13 amino acids. CDR3 region: CASRSTTSYEQYF. CDR3 DNA: TGTGCCAGCAGATCTACTACCTCCTACGAGCAGTACTTC.

This chain connects TRBV12-5 to TRBJ1-1, with D perhaps TRBD1 (6 bases). Trimming left V 6 bases short and J 1 base short, with 18 bases between. Germline V gene lookup returns CDR1 LGHNT and CDR2 FRNRAP. The CDR3 contains 16 residues. The CDR3 loop is CASGTSVGGRNTEAFF. The CDR3, as DNA: TGTGCTAGTGGGACAAGCGTTGGGGGCCGGAACACTGAAGCTTTCTTT.

This clone has a single count. The chain couples TRBV29-1 to TRBJ1-5, with 7 bases aligning to TRBD1. V shed 2 bases and J 3 bases; nucleotides not matched to a gene: 7. Germline V gene sequence: CDR1 SQVTM, CDR2 ANQGSEA. CDR3 length: 15 amino acids. The CDR3 reads CSVEKLGQNNQPQHF. CDR3 nucleotide sequence: TGCAGCGTTGAAAAATTGGGACAGAACAATCAGCCCCAGCATTTT.

The chain links TRBV7-2 to TRBJ2-7, with 13 bases aligning to TRBD2. Germline assignment: CDR1 SGHTA and CDR2 FQGNSA. The V gene end was trimmed by 2 bases and the J gene end by 4 bases; junction bases not matched to a gene: 2. The CDR3 runs 15 residues. The CDR3 sequence is CASSLLLAGGYEQYF. DNA of the CDR3: TGTGCCAGCAGCTTACTACTAGCGGGAGGGTACGAGCAGTACTTC. The full variable domain, in which reference TRBV7-2 and TRBJ2-7 provide the parts outside the CDR3, is GAGVSQSPSNKVTEKGKDVELRCDPISGHTALYWYRQSLGQGLEFLIYFQGNSAPDKSGLPSDRFSAERTGGSVSTLTIQRTQQEDSAVYLCASSLLLAGGYEQYFGPGTRLTVT.

The rearrangement joins TRBV27 to TRBJ2-7; 16 bases align to TRBD2. The germline CDR1 and CDR2 sequences are MNHEY and SMNVEV (reference sequence). There are 16 residues in the CDR3. V shed 6 bases and J 2 bases; nucleotides not matched to a gene: 4. The chain's CDR3 is CASRGLAGGGPYEQYF. The DNA of the CDR3 is TGTGCCAGCAGGGGACTAGCGGGAGGGGGACCCTACGAGCAGTACTTC.